Listed below are T cell receptor beta chains from one sample, sequenced in a study of vaccination and CD4 T cells after COVID-19. TCRdb reanalysed the PCR reads using MiXCR and keeps one entry per CDR3 protein. The sample records some 7,000 distinct CDR3 sequences, approximately 40% being singletons. Their cognate antigens are unknown. Sequenced input: CD4+ T cells from blood, cultured in vitro. The receptors derive from a human donor in good health. CDR3s include the opening cysteine and the closing phenylalanine or tryptophan.

>TRBJ2-3|TRBV6-1
CASRNRVGGTDTQYF
>TRBJ1-2|TRBV28
CASSLSGSYGYTF
>TRBJ2-7|TRBV6-5
CASSYFGKGMGEQYF
>TRBJ2-5|TRBV20-1
CSARNQETQYF
>TRBJ1-2|TRBV7-2
CASSLGGSNYGYTF
>TRBJ2-3|TRBV20-1
CSATYLDTQYF
>TRBJ1-5|TRBV6-1
CASSTGVGNQPQHF
>TRBJ1-1|TRBV27
CASSLRQSVAEAFF
>TRBJ1-5|TRBV24-1
CAPNLRDWDKSNQPQHF
>TRBJ1-2|TRBV6-1
CASSPTVNYGYTF
>TRBJ2-7|TRBV5-1
CASSATGGIYEQYF
>TRBJ2-5|TRBV4-2
CASSQGDSRGGETQYF
>TRBJ2-7|TRBV12-3/TRBV12-4
CASSTQYEQYF
>TRBJ1-1|TRBV5-8
CASSLPGVGWVAFF
>TRBJ2-7|TRBV11-2
CASRRTGSYEQYF
>TRBJ1-1|TRBV7-3
CASSPDLNTEAFF
>TRBJ2-5|TRBV19
CASSLGTGRETQYF
>TRBJ1-1|TRBV7-3
CASSLGQGDEAFF
>TRBJ2-2|TRBV19
CASRGQGWTGELFF
>TRBJ2-2|TRBV28
CAAIGGTGELFF
>TRBJ2-3|TRBV6-1
CASSRIPGQGADTQYF
>TRBJ2-2|TRBV24-1
CATAGTTNTGELFF
>TRBJ2-7|TRBV6-5
CASSYSGGATYEQYF
>TRBJ2-3|TRBV6-1
CASSVRLVLDTQYF
>TRBJ2-5|TRBV2
CASSESPPYQETQYF
>TRBJ1-2|TRBV5-1
CASSEGGGLVYGYTF
>TRBJ1-2|TRBV19
CATRDRGLSSVSYTF
>TRBJ1-2|TRBV14
CASSPFRDIDYGYTF
>TRBJ2-2|TRBV21-1
CASSKTGTSNGELFF
>TRBJ1-6|TRBV6-1
CASSQGVDNSPLHF
>TRBJ2-5|TRBV7-3
CASSSMRGETQYF
>TRBJ1-2|TRBV2
CASSESDGNYGYTF
>TRBJ1-1|TRBV5-1
CASSLTGQGETEAFF
>TRBJ1-1|TRBV5-1
CASSPKTDGEAFF
>TRBJ2-3|TRBV30
CAWSVGGKTDTQYF
>TRBJ2-5|TRBV10-3
CAIQVQETQYF
>TRBJ1-1|TRBV11-2
CASSPTGSLGAFF
>TRBJ1-1|TRBV6-2/TRBV6-3
CASIPDGSNTEAFF
>TRBJ1-1|TRBV7-9
CASSNTEAFF
>TRBJ2-6|TRBV6-4
CASSDTSSGANVLTF
>TRBJ1-2|TRBV5-1
CASSLNWSGLPKGGYTF
>TRBJ1-2|TRBV30
CASFSGGTGGYTF
>TRBJ1-5|TRBV15
CATSSPRQAAQPQHF
>TRBJ2-7|TRBV20-1
CSARTSGASYEQYF
>TRBJ2-3|TRBV6-5
CASSYTSGGPDTQYF
>TRBJ1-5|TRBV12-3/TRBV12-4
CASSRVLINQPQHF
>TRBJ1-6|TRBV3-1
CASSHGTAMAQSPLHF
>TRBJ2-5|TRBV6-1
CASSGTGGLGTQYF
>TRBJ1-2|TRBV18
CASSHPDSNYGYTF
>TRBJ1-1|TRBV7-9
CASSSESMNTEAFF
>TRBJ1-6|TRBV24-1
CATSDNRGRNSPLHF